This is a list of T cell receptor beta chains from one sample in a study of T cell responses to AZD1222 COVID-19 vaccine. Only in-frame clones appear in the TCRdb table, and some are missing; sequencing was by immunoSEQ multiplex PCR. The data contain 90,000 to 120,000 clones, 70% to 90% of them seen just once; the ten biggest clones take up 5.5% to 8%. The sequencing used peripheral blood, collected on day 0 of AZD1222 vaccination. These receptors originate from an adult in good health. Each CDR3 is given with its conserved first and last residue. D genes are given only for firm matches. A row's size may be missing; if present it is once, few, many or a size class.

d_call: .
v_call: TRBV9
clone_size: .
j_call: TRBJ1-1
cdr3_nt: TGTGCCAGCAGCCCCAGAAGTGACACTGAAGCTTTCTTT
cdr3_aa: CASSPRSDTEAFF

d_call: TRBD1
v_call: TRBV5-1
clone_size: .
j_call: TRBJ2-3
cdr3_nt: TGCGCCAGCAGCTTGGAAGGCAGGGGGCCAGATACGCAGTATTTT
cdr3_aa: CASSLEGRGPDTQYF

d_call: TRBD1
v_call: TRBV29-1
clone_size: once
j_call: TRBJ1-3
cdr3_nt: TGCAGCGTAGAAGGACAGGGGGCAAACACCATATATTTT
cdr3_aa: CSVEGQGANTIYF

d_call: .
v_call: TRBV19
clone_size: .
j_call: TRBJ1-4
cdr3_nt: TGTGCCAGTAGTATAGCCAGACAGAAGACTAATGAAAAACTGTTTTTT
cdr3_aa: CASSIARQKTNEKLFF

d_call: TRBD2
v_call: TRBV6-2/TRBV6-3
clone_size: .
j_call: TRBJ2-6
cdr3_nt: TGTGCCAGCAGTCCGGGGGGTAGTGGGGCCAACGTCCTGACTTTC
cdr3_aa: CASSPGGSGANVLTF

d_call: TRBD2
v_call: TRBV24-1
clone_size: .
j_call: TRBJ2-3
cdr3_nt: TGTGCCACCAGTGCTACCGCGGGAGGCGTTTTGAATACGCAGTATTTT
cdr3_aa: CATSATAGGVLNTQYF

d_call: .
v_call: TRBV19
clone_size: .
j_call: TRBJ1-4
cdr3_nt: TGTGCCAGTAGTATTGACACATCCGCAACTAATGAAAAACTGTTTTTT
cdr3_aa: CASSIDTSATNEKLFF

d_call: .
v_call: TRBV29-1
clone_size: .
j_call: TRBJ2-2
cdr3_nt: TGCAGCGTTGAAAATGCGAACACCGGGGAGCTGTTTTTT
cdr3_aa: CSVENANTGELFF

d_call: .
v_call: TRBV28
clone_size: .
j_call: TRBJ1-6
cdr3_nt: TGTGCCAGCAGTTTTCCCGCCCAGGGCCGATCACCCCTCCACTTT
cdr3_aa: CASSFPAQGRSPLHF

d_call: .
v_call: TRBV28
clone_size: .
j_call: TRBJ1-6
cdr3_nt: TGTGCCAGCAGATTACAGGGTTGGAATTCACCCCTCCACTTT
cdr3_aa: CASRLQGWNSPLHF

d_call: .
v_call: TRBV18
clone_size: .
j_call: TRBJ1-1
cdr3_nt: TGTGCCAGCTCTATAGGGGAGAACACTGAAGCTTTCTTT
cdr3_aa: CASSIGENTEAFF

d_call: TRBD1
v_call: TRBV7-8
clone_size: .
j_call: TRBJ1-5
cdr3_nt: TGTGCCAGCAGCTCAGGACAGGGAGGGGATCAGCCCCAGCATTTT
cdr3_aa: CASSSGQGGDQPQHF

d_call: .
v_call: TRBV6-2/TRBV6-3
clone_size: .
j_call: TRBJ2-1
cdr3_nt: TGTGCCAGCAGCCAGGGATTCTCCTCCTACAATGAGCAGTTCTTC
cdr3_aa: CASSQGFSSYNEQFF

d_call: .
v_call: TRBV19
clone_size: .
j_call: TRBJ2-7
cdr3_nt: TGTGCCAGTAGTATAATCCCCTTCTACGAGCAGTACTTC
cdr3_aa: CASSIIPFYEQYF

d_call: TRBD2
v_call: TRBV7-3
clone_size: .
j_call: TRBJ2-1
cdr3_nt: TGTGCCAGCAGCTTGCGCGGGACTAGCGGATACAATGAGCAGTTCTTC
cdr3_aa: CASSLRGTSGYNEQFF

d_call: TRBD1
v_call: TRBV28
clone_size: .
j_call: TRBJ1-5
cdr3_nt: TGTGCCACCACAATCGGGCAGGGGGCCCAGCCCCAGCATTTT
cdr3_aa: CATTIGQGAQPQHF

d_call: .
v_call: TRBV30
clone_size: once
j_call: TRBJ1-5
cdr3_nt: TGTGCCTGGAGTTCTGGCGGGACGGGGCAGCCCCAGCATTTT
cdr3_aa: CAWSSGGTGQPQHF

d_call: .
v_call: TRBV30
clone_size: .
j_call: TRBJ1-6
cdr3_nt: TGTGCCTGGAGTACCCTGACAGGTGATAATTTGCCACCCCTCCACTTT
cdr3_aa: CAWSTLTGDNLPPLHF

d_call: .
v_call: TRBV7-2
clone_size: once
j_call: TRBJ1-1
cdr3_nt: TGTGCCAGCAGCTTACAGGGAGGGACTGAAGCTTTCTTT
cdr3_aa: CASSLQGGTEAFF

d_call: .
v_call: TRBV10-3
clone_size: .
j_call: TRBJ1-3
cdr3_nt: TGTGCCATCAGTGGAGGAGGAGCCGGAAACACCATATATTTT
cdr3_aa: CAISGGGAGNTIYF

d_call: .
v_call: TRBV11-3
clone_size: .
j_call: TRBJ2-7
cdr3_nt: TGTGCCAGCAGCTCTGGAACCTACGAGCAGTACTTC
cdr3_aa: CASSSGTYEQYF

d_call: TRBD1
v_call: TRBV7-7
clone_size: .
j_call: TRBJ1-2
cdr3_nt: TGTGCTAGCAGCTTAGCAGGGGGCAATGGCTACACCTTC
cdr3_aa: CASSLAGGNGYTF